Sequencing of this T cell receptor (beta chain) was carried out in a study of blood T cells in healthy people across ages. A second PCR of 7 to 11 cycles used a sample-barcoded 5' primer and a J-beta primer mix. MiXCR, run by TCRdb on the 5' RACE reads, gives a single entry per CDR3 protein. Here the sample spans some 750,000 distinct CDR3 sequences, 22% being singletons. This CDR3 has 15 residues. Germline lookup yields CDR1 DFQATT and CDR2 SNEGSKA (reference sequence). J lost 0 bases, V lost 4 bases, and 8 bases had no gene match. This clonotype was recorded a few times. Sequenced: blood. This chain connects TRBV20-1 to TRBJ1-1, with TRBD1 identical over 7 bases. The clonotype was recovered from an older man in good health. CDR3 DNA: TGCAGTGCTAAAAGGGGACAGCTCATGAACACTGAAGCTTTCTTT. It is translated as CSAKRGQLMNTEAFF.